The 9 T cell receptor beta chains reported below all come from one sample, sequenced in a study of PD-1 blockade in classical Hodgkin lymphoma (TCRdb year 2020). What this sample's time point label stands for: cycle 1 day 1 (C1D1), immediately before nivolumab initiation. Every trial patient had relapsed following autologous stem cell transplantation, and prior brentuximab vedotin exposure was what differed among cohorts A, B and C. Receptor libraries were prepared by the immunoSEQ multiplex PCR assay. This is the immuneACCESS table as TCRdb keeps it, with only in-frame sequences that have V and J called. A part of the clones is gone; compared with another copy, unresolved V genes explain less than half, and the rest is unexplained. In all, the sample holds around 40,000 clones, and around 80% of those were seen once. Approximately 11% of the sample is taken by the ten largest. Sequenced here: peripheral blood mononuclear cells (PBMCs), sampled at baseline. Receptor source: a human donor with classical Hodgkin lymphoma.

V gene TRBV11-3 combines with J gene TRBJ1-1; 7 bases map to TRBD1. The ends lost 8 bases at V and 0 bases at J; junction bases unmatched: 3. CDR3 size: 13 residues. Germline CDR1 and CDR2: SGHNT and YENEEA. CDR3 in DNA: TGTGCCAGCGGGGACAGATTGAACACTGAAGCTTTCTTT. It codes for CASGDRLNTEAFF.

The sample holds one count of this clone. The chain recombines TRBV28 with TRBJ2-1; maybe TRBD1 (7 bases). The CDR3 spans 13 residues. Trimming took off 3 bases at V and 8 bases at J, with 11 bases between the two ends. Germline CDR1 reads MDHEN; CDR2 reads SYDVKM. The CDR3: CASSLPRGDEQFF. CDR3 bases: TGTGCCAGCAGTTTGCCCAGGGGGGATGAGCAGTTCTTC.

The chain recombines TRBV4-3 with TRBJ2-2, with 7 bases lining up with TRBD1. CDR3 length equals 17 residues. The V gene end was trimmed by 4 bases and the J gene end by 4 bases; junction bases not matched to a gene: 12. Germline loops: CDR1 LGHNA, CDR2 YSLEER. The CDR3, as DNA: TGCGCCAGCAGCCCTTATCCTAAGGGGGCGCGCACCGGGGAGCTGTTTTTT. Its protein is CASSPYPKGARTGELFF.

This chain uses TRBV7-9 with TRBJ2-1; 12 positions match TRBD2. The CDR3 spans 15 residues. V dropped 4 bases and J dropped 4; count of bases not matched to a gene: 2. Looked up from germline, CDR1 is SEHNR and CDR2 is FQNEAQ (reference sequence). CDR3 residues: CASSSLAGGYNEQFF. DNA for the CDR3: TGTGCCAGCAGCTCCCTAGCGGGAGGGTACAATGAGCAGTTCTTC.

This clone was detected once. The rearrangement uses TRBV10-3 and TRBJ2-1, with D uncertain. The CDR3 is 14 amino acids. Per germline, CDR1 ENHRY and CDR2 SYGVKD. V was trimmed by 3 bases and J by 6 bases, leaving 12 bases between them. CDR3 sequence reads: CAISDGPTANEQFF. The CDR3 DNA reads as TGTGCCATCAGTGATGGTCCCACGGCCAATGAGCAGTTCTTC.

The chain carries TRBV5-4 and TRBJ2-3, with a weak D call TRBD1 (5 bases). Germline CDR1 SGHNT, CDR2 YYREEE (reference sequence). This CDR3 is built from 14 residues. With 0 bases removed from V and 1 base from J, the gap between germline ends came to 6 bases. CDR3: CASSLEGGTDTQYF. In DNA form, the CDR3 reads TGTGCCAGCAGCTTGGAAGGGGGCACAGATACGCAGTATTTT.

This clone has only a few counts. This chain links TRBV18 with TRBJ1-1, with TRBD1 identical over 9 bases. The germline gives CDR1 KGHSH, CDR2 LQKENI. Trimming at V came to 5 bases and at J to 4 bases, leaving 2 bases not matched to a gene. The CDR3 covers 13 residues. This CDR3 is CASSGTGFTEAFF. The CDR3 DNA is TGTGCCAGCTCAGGGACAGGGTTCACTGAAGCTTTCTTT.

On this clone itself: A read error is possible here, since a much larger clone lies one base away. For the CDR3, the DNA is TGTGCCAGCCCACCAGAGACAGGGGGGGAAGGCTATGGCTACACCTTC. Protein sequence: CASPPETGGEGYGYTF. The rearrangement links TRBV18 to TRBJ1-2; 9 bases line up with TRBD1. This CDR3 region has 16 residues. The V gene's germline CDR1 is KGHSH and CDR2 LQKENI.

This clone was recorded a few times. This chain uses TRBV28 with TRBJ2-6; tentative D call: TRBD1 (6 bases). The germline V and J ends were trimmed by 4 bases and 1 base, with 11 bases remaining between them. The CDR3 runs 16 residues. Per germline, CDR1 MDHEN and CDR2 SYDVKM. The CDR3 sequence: CASSWTQGSGANVLTF. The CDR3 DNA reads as TGTGCCAGCAGTTGGACACAGGGATCTGGGGCCAACGTCCTGACTTTC.